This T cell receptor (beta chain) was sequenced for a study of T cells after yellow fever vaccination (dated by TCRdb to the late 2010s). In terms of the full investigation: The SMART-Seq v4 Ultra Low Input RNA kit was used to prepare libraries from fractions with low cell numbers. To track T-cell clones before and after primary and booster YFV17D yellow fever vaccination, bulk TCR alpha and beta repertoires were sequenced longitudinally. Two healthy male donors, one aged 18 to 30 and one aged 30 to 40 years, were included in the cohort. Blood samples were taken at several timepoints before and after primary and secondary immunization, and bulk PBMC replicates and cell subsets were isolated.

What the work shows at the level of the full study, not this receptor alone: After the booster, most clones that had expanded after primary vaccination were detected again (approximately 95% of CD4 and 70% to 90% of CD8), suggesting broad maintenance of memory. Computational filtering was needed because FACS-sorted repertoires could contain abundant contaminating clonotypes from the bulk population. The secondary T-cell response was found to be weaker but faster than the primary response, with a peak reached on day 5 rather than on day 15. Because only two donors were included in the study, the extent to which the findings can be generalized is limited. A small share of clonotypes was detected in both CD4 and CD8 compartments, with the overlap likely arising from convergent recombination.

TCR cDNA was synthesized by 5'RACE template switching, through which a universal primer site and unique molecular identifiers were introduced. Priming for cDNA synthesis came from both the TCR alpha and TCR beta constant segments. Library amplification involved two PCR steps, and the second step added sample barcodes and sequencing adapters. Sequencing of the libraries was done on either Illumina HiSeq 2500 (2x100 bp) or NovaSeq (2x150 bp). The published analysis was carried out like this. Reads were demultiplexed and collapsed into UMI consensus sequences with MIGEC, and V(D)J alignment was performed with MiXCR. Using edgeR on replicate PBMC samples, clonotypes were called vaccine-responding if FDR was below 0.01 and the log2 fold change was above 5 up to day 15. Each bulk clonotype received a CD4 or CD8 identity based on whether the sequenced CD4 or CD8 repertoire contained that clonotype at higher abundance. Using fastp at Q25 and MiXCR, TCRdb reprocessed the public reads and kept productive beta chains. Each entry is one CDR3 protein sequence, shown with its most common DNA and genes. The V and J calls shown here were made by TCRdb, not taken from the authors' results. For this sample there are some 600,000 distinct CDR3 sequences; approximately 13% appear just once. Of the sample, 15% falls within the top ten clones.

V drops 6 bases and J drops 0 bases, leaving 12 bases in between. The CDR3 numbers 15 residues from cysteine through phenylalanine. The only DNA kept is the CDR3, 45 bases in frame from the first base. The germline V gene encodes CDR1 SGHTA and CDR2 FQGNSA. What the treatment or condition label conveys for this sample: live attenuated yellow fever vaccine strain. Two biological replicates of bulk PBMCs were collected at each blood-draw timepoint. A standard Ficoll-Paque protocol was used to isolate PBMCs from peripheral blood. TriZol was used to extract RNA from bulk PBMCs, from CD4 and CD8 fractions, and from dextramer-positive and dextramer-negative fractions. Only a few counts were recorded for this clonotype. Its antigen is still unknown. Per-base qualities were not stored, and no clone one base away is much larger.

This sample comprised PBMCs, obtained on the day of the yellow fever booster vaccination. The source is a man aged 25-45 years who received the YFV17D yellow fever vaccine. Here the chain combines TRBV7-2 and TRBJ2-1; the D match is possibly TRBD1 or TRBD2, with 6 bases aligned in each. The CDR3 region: CASRTGLNSYNEQFF. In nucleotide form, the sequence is TGTGCCAGCAGGACAGGACTAAACTCCTACAATGAGCAGTTCTTC.